These 27 T cell receptor beta chains were sequenced from one sample in a study of T cell responses to AZD1222 COVID-19 vaccine. Only in-frame clones appear in the TCRdb table, and some are missing; sequencing was by immunoSEQ multiplex PCR. The sample has around 150,000 clones, 75% to 85% seen once; the top ten hold 7.9%. Sequenced here: peripheral blood, sampled 28 days after the second dose of the MenACWY control vaccine. These receptors came from an adult who received the MenACWY meningococcal vaccine as a control.

The chain is built from TRBV3-1 (or the pseudogene TRBV3-2) and TRBJ2-3, with D perhaps matching TRBD1 (5 bases). The CDR3 spans 15 residues. V was pared by 4 bases and J by 3 bases, with 14 bases between. Per the germline V gene, CDR1 is LGHDT and CDR2 is YNNKEL (reference sequence). The chain's CDR3 is CASSPRRRQTDTQYF. CDR3 nucleotide sequence: TGTGCCAGCAGCCCACGGCGTCGACAGACAGATACGCAGTATTTT.

The CDR3 sequence is CASSRSTGPMNTEAFF. The CDR3 DNA sequence: TGTGCCAGTAGTCGGTCGACAGGGCCCATGAACACTGAAGCTTTCTTT. This chain uses TRBV19 with TRBJ1-1; 7 nucleotides line up with TRBD1. This CDR3 region has 16 residues. Trimming removed 5 bases from V and 0 bases from J; junction bases left unmatched: 9. Germline assignment: CDR1 LNHDA and CDR2 SQIVND (reference sequence).

This clone was counted between two and nine times. The chain carries TRBV3-1 (or the pseudogene TRBV3-2) and TRBJ1-4; TRBD1 matches at 10 bases. CDR1 LGHDT and CDR2 YNNKEL come from the germline V gene (reference sequence). V lost 3 bases, J lost 10 bases, and 8 bases stayed unmatched. The CDR3 is made up of 15 amino acids. CDR3 region: CASSHSGQGIGKLFF. DNA for the CDR3: TGTGCCAGCAGCCATTCGGGACAGGGGATAGGAAAACTGTTTTTT.

The V and J genes are TRBV13 and TRBJ1-1, with D unresolved. From germline, CDR1 is PRHDT and CDR2 FYEKMQ (reference sequence). The V gene lost 7 bases and the J gene lost 3 bases, with 9 bases spanning the gap. The CDR3 length is 12 residues. The CDR3 protein is CASNVRDTEAFF. CDR3 bases: TGTGCCAGCAACGTCCGGGACACTGAAGCTTTCTTT.

The rearrangement uses TRBV7-2 and TRBJ1-2; D not resolved. CDR1 is SGHTA, CDR2 FQGNSA, per germline. The V gene lost 5 bases and the J gene lost 1 base, with 11 bases spanning the gap. This CDR3 region has 14 residues. CDR3 in DNA: TGTGCCAGCAGCCTGGACGCCTTTAACTATGGCTACACCTTC. This gives the protein CASSLDAFNYGYTF.

This clone was counted a few times. The chain employs TRBV28 and TRBJ1-3, with a tentative D call TRBD1 (6 bases). The CDR3 length is 14 residues. The germline V gene has CDR1 MDHEN and CDR2 SYDVKM. Trimming took off 10 bases at V and 0 bases at J, with 13 bases between the two ends. The CDR3 DNA reads as TGTGCCATCACGGGGGGGCTCTCTGGAAACACCATATATTTT. Its protein product is CAITGGLSGNTIYF.

This chain links TRBV28 with TRBJ2-7; 8 nucleotides line up with TRBD1. Germline V CDR1 and CDR2: MDHEN, SYDVKM. This CDR3 is built from 17 residues. The V and J ends lost 2 bases and 4 bases, in that order; junction bases with no gene match: 13. The CDR3 nucleotides are TGTGCCAGCAGTTTAGGGGGCAGGGGGCTTCTGCCTTACGAGCAGTACTTC. It translates to CASSLGGRGLLPYEQYF.

V is TRBV14 and J is TRBJ2-3, with no clear D. Germline lookup yields CDR1 SGHDN and CDR2 FVKESK. V was cut by 0 bases and J by 1 base, with 5 bases left in between. The CDR3 sequence is 14 residues long. The CDR3 DNA reads TGTGCCAGCAGCCAAGAACCTGGCACAGATACGCAGTATTTT. It translates to CASSQEPGTDTQYF. The whole variable domain, filled in from reference TRBV14 and TRBJ2-3, reads EAGVTQFPSHSVIEKGQTVTLRCDPISGHDNLYWYRRVMGKEIKFLLHFVKESKQDESGMPNNRFLAERTGGTYSTLKVQPAELEDSGVYFCASSQEPGTDTQYFGPGTRLTVL.

There are a few counts of this clone. The chain is built from TRBV3-1 (or the pseudogene TRBV3-2) and TRBJ1-2; D uncertain. Trimming removed 5 bases from V and 8 bases from J, with 18 bases in between. The CDR3 has 14 amino acids. Germline CDR1 is LGHDT and CDR2 is YNNKEL (reference sequence). CDR3 sequence: CASSAPAEEEGYTF. CDR3 DNA: TGTGCCAGCAGCGCACCGGCGGAGGAAGAGGGCTACACCTTC.

V is TRBV2 and J is TRBJ1-4, with D maybe TRBD1 (6 bases). Germline-derived CDR1 and CDR2 are SNHLY and FYNNEI. This CDR3 contains 14 residues. V lost 2 bases, J lost 5 bases, and 9 bases lay in between. The CDR3 DNA follows: TGTGCCAGCAGTGAAAACAGGGAAAATGAAAAACTGTTTTTT. The encoded protein is CASSENRENEKLFF.

This clone was counted between two and nine times. This chain joins TRBV29-1 and TRBJ2-7; D gene unclear. The germline gives CDR1 SQVTM, CDR2 ANQGSEA. Deletions cut 4 bases from V and 2 bases from J, with 12 bases between. The CDR3 is 13 residues long. The CDR3 DNA reads as TGCAGCGTTGTACGCCTACCAACCTACGAGCAGTACTTC. The encoded protein is CSVVRLPTYEQYF.

This clone is a singleton in its sample. The chain links TRBV5-1 to TRBJ2-1; 12 nucleotides agree with TRBD2. Per germline, CDR1 SGHRS and CDR2 YFSETQ. CDR3 length: 17 residues. V lost 4 bases and J lost 5; bases outside the gene matches: 10. For the CDR3, the DNA is TGCGCCAGCAGCCCACTTCCTAGCGGGAGGGGAGACAATGAGCAGTTCTTC. Amino acid sequence: CASSPLPSGRGDNEQFF.

The genes are TRBV5-4 and TRBJ1-1; 8 bases align to TRBD1. The V segment lost 4 bases and the J segment 3 bases; nucleotides outside the gene matches: 5. CDR3 length: 14 amino acids. CDR1 is SGHNT and CDR2 is YYREEE in the germline V gene (reference sequence). CDR3 in amino acids: CASSPNRGYTEAFF. CDR3 DNA: TGTGCCAGCAGCCCTAACAGGGGGTACACTGAAGCTTTCTTT.

The gene calls are TRBV2 and TRBJ2-5; no clear D gene. V was cut by 4 bases and J by 4 bases, with 7 bases left in between. Germline V gene lookup returns CDR1 SNHLY and CDR2 FYNNEI. CDR3 length: 12 residues. The CDR3 sequence is CASSVEVETQYF. CDR3 coding DNA: TGTGCCAGCAGTGTCGAGGTAGAGACCCAGTACTTC.

The chain links TRBV11-2 to TRBJ2-2, with 7 bases that match TRBD1. V shed 5 bases and J 7 bases; nucleotides not matched to a gene: 16. This CDR3 is 17 amino acids long. Germline loops: CDR1 SGHAT, CDR2 FQNNGV. CDR3 sequence (DNA): TGTGCCAGCAGCCCACCTGGGACAGCAATCATGGGCGGGGAGCTGTTTTTT. It specifies CASSPPGTAIMGGELFF.

The chain employs TRBV7-9 and TRBJ2-1, with D perhaps matching TRBD2 (6 bases). The CDR3 loop spans 17 amino acids. V was trimmed by 4 bases and J by 0 bases, leaving 16 bases between them. Germline CDR1 SEHNR, CDR2 FQNEAQ (reference sequence). CDR3 loop: CASSSRAAGSSYNEQFF. The CDR3, as DNA: TGTGCCAGCAGCTCAAGAGCGGCGGGAAGCTCCTACAATGAGCAGTTCTTC.

This clone has only one observation. The chain employs TRBV7-2 and TRBJ1-1; TRBD1 is a possible D gene (5 bases). CDR1 is SGHTA and CDR2 is FQGNSA in the germline V gene. The CDR3 has 19 residues. Between the trimmed V and J ends, which lost 0 bases and 1 base, there was a span of 21 bases. The CDR3 nucleotides are TGTGCCAGCAGCTTAGCAGGACACTTTGGGCCTGGTTCGAACACTGAAGCTTTCTTT. Protein: CASSLAGHFGPGSNTEAFF.

V and J are TRBV6-2 or TRBV6-3 and TRBJ1-2, with D possibly being TRBD1 (6 bases). The CDR3 spans 13 residues. V lost 6 bases and J 6 bases, leaving 14 bases between the germline ends. Looked up from germline, CDR1 is MNHEY and CDR2 is SVGEGT. In DNA form, the CDR3 reads TGTGCCAGCAGCCCAAGACAGGCGGATGGCTACACCTTC. Translation gives CASSPRQADGYTF.

Of note for this clone: The sample contains more than one DNA sequence encoding this CDR3. The chain links TRBV11-3 to TRBJ2-1; TRBD2 matches 8 bases. V was clipped by 5 bases and J by 8 bases; unmatched bases: 2. Germline-derived CDR1 and CDR2 are SGHNT and YENEEA. CDR3 length: 12 amino acids. The CDR3 protein is CASSPGGDEQFF. Here the CDR3 DNA reads TGTGCCAGCAGCCCGGGGGGGGATGAGCAGTTCTTC.

The chain is built from TRBV4-1 and TRBJ2-5; D is unclear. V dropped 1 base and J dropped 9 bases, with 12 bases sitting between them. Per the germline V gene, CDR1 is MGHRA and CDR2 is YSYEKL. CDR3 length: 13 residues. The CDR3 loop reads CASSQVLRDPQYF. The CDR3 DNA is TGCGCCAGCAGCCAAGTCCTTAGGGATCCCCAGTACTTC.

This clone was found once. The chain carries TRBV5-1 and TRBJ2-3; possible D gene TRBD1, 5 bases. Germline V CDR1 and CDR2: SGHRS, YFSETQ. This CDR3 contains 15 residues. V lost 3 bases, J lost 2 bases, and 13 bases lay in between. The CDR3 loop reads CASSSLVGLTDTQYF. The CDR3 DNA reads TGCGCCAGCAGCTCCCTGGTGGGGCTCACAGATACGCAGTATTTT.

This clone was seen a handful of times. Other DNA sequences in this specimen translate into the identical CDR3. This rearrangement joins TRBV28 to TRBJ1-6; D is unclear. The ends were cut back, 4 bases at V and 7 bases at J, with 11 bases in the middle. CDR3 length: 14 amino acids. Germline CDR1 MDHEN, CDR2 SYDVKM. As DNA, the CDR3 is TGTGCCAGCAGTTCGGGTGCTGGGAATTCACCCCTCCACTTT. Its translation: CASSSGAGNSPLHF.

This chain connects TRBV24-1 to TRBJ1-5, with TRBD1 identical over 8 bases. Trimming at V came to 7 bases and at J to 5 bases, leaving 6 bases not matched to a gene. The V gene's germline CDR1 is KGHDR and CDR2 SFDVKD. The CDR3 is 14 amino acids. This CDR3 is CATSPTGADQPQHF. The CDR3 nucleotides read TGTGCCACCAGCCCGACAGGGGCGGATCAGCCCCAGCATTTT.

There are a few counts of this clone. The V gene is TRBV29-1, the J gene TRBJ1-3; D possibly corresponds to TRBD1 (6 bases). There are 14 residues in the CDR3. V was shortened by 5 bases and J by 3 bases, with 14 bases between the two germline ends. In germline, CDR1 is SQVTM, CDR2 ANQGSEA. The CDR3, as DNA: TGCAGCGTTTCGGGGGGGCAGCTTGGAAACACCATATATTTT. Translated, it gives CSVSGGQLGNTIYF.

The chain is built from TRBV5-1 and TRBJ2-6, with D maybe TRBD1 (5 bases). CDR1 is SGHRS and CDR2 is YFSETQ in the germline V gene. Trimming shortened V by 4 bases and J by 1 base, and 12 bases separated the two germline ends. This CDR3 spans 16 amino acids. The CDR3 spells CASSPTTGSGANVLTF. The DNA for the CDR3 is TGCGCCAGCAGCCCAACCACAGGTTCTGGGGCCAACGTCCTGACTTTC. Using reference TRBV5-1 and TRBJ2-6 for the parts outside the CDR3, the full variable domain is KAGVTQTPRYLIKTRGQQVTLSCSPISGHRSVSWYQQTPGQGLQFLFEYFSETQRNKGNFPGRFSGRQFSNSRSEMNVSTLELGDSALYLCASSPTTGSGANVLTFGAGSRLTVL.

The rearrangement uses TRBV30 and TRBJ1-2; the D is unclear. The germline CDR1 and CDR2 sequences are GTSNPN and SVGIG (reference sequence). Between the trimmed V and J ends, which lost 0 bases and 3 bases, there was a span of 11 bases. The CDR3 is 14 amino acids. The CDR3: CAWSVNPPDYGYTF. Written as DNA, the CDR3 is TGTGCCTGGAGTGTAAACCCACCGGACTATGGCTACACCTTC.

The chain links TRBV7-9 to TRBJ2-3; D gene unclear. Trimming left V 0 bases short and J 5 bases short, with 3 bases between. The CDR3 totals 12 residues. Germline V gene lookup returns CDR1 SEHNR and CDR2 FQNEAQ (reference sequence). CDR3 in DNA: TGTGCCAGCAGCTTAGCGGTAGATACGCAGTATTTT. Protein sequence: CASSLAVDTQYF. Filled out from reference TRBV7-9 and TRBJ2-3, the complete variable domain reads DTGVSQNPRHKITKRGQNVTFRCDPISEHNRLYWYRQTLGQGPEFLTYFQNEAQLEKSRLLSDRFSAERPKGSFSTLEIQRTEQGDSAMYLCASSLAVDTQYFGPGTRLTVL.